Listed here are 8 T cell receptor beta chains from one sample, sequenced in a study of cytomegalovirus exposure and HLA in healthy donors (dated by TCRdb to the late 2010s). Library preparation used the immunoSEQ multiplex PCR assay. For the multiplex PCR, a mixture combining 60 forward primers for TCR Vbeta segments and 13 reverse primers for TCR Jbeta segments was used. The clones in this table, taken by TCRdb from immuneACCESS, are in-frame only. Not every clone is retained; where verified, under half of the shortfall comes from an unresolved V gene, and the cause of the rest is unknown. The sample data list approximately 82,000 clones, and around 81% of these were observed just once. The ten largest clonotypes hold 1.5% to 2% of the sample. Material: PBMCs. The receptors were gathered from a man in his forties or fifties in good health and CMV-seronegative.

The genes are TRBV5-1 and TRBJ1-5; 8 positions match TRBD1. Trimming at V came to 5 bases and at J to 4 bases, leaving 5 bases not matched to a gene. The length of the CDR3 is 14 residues. Germline V gene lookup returns CDR1 SGHRS and CDR2 YFSETQ. CDR3 bases: TGCGCCAGCAGGCCCACAGGGGGGAATCAGCCCCAGCATTTT. It translates to CASRPTGGNQPQHF.

The chain joins TRBV6-1 to TRBJ2-7, with 9 bases aligning to TRBD1. With 6 bases clipped from V and 5 bases from J, the junction kept 8 bases outside the gene matches. Germline lookup yields CDR1 MNHNS and CDR2 SASEGT. The CDR3 contains 14 residues. For the CDR3, the DNA is TGTGCCAGCAGCCCGGGACAGGGTTGGGACGAGCAGTACTTC. Translated, it gives CASSPGQGWDEQYF.

The chain has TRBV6-5 and TRBJ1-2; tentatively, D is TRBD1 (5 bases). V lost 4 bases and J 5 bases, leaving 11 bases between the germline ends. Germline V gene sequence: CDR1 MNHEY, CDR2 SVGAGI. The CDR3 has 13 amino acids. CDR3 DNA: TGTGCCAGCAGTTCCGACAGCGCTTATGGCTACACCTTC. Translating it yields CASSSDSAYGYTF.

The CDR3 here is CASGTDRAGGSPLHF. CDR3 sequence (DNA): TGTGCCAGCGGGACCGACAGGGCCGGGGGATCACCCCTCCACTTT. The V call is TRBV6-1, the J call TRBJ1-6; 7 bases are a match to TRBD1. CDR3 length: 15 amino acids. V lost 8 bases, J lost 10 bases, and 14 bases stayed unmatched. Germline CDR1 reads MNHNS; CDR2 reads SASEGT.

This chain links TRBV6-1 with TRBJ1-3, with unresolved D. V lost 2 bases and J lost 11, with 19 bases in between. There are 15 residues in the CDR3. Germline CDR1 and CDR2: MNHNS and SASEGT. The CDR3 DNA is TGTGCCAGCAGTGAAATGTTTGGGCAGTCGGTCCCCATATATTTT. Encoded protein: CASSEMFGQSVPIYF.

This clone was counted only a few times. For the CDR3, the DNA is TGTGCCAGCAGCACGCGTACAGGGGGTGGAGAGCAGTACTTC. Encoded protein: CASSTRTGGGEQYF. This sequence joins TRBV5-6 and TRBJ2-7, with TRBD1 matching 8 bases. CDR1 and CDR2 from the germline V gene are SGHDT and YYEEEE. Losses at the gene ends were 4 bases for V and 7 bases for J; bases not matched to a gene: 10. The CDR3 covers 14 residues.

The genes are TRBV11-2 and TRBJ1-1; D might be TRBD1 (6 bases). CDR1 is SGHAT and CDR2 is FQNNGV in the germline V gene. This CDR3 contains 11 residues. V shed 5 bases and J shed 11 bases, with 12 bases lying between them. CDR3 sequence reads: CASSAQGFAFF. The CDR3 nucleotides read TGTGCCAGCAGCGCCCAGGGGTTTGCTTTCTTT.

As regards this clone: At one end the junction does not follow the germline gene, possibly because of a read error. The chain couples TRBV12-5 to TRBJ1-1, with D tentatively TRBD1 (5 bases). The germline V gene encodes CDR1 LGHNT and CDR2 FRNRAP. The CDR3 spans 18 residues. The CDR3 loop is CASGLVTTGGWGNIEAFF. The CDR3 nucleotides read TGTGCTAGTGGTTTGGTCACTACAGGAGGGTGGGGGAACATTGAAGCTTTCTTT.